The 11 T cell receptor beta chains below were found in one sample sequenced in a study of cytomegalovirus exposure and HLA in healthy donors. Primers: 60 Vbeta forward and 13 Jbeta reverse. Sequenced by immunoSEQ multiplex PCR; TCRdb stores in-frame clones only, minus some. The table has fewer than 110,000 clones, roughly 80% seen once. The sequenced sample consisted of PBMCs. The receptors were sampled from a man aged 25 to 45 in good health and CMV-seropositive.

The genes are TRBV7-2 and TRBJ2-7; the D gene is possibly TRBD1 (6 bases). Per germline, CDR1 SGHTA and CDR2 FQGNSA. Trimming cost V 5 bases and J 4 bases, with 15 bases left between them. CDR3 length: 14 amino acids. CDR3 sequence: CASSPRDNQYEQYF. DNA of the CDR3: TGTGCCAGCAGCCCCCGGGACAACCAGTACGAGCAGTACTTC.

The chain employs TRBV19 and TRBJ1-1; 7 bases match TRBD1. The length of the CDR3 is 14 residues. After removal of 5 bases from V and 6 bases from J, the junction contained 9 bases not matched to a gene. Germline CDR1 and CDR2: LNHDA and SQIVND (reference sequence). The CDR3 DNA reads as TGTGCCAGTAGTTTCCAACGACAGGGAGCTGAAGCTTTCTTT. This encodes CASSFQRQGAEAFF.

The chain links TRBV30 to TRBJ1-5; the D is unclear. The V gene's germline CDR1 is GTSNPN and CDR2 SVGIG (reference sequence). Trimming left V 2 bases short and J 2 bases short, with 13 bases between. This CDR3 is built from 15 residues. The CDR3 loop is CAWSLGAFGNQPQHF. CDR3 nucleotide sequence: TGTGCCTGGAGTCTAGGCGCGTTTGGCAATCAGCCCCAGCATTTT.

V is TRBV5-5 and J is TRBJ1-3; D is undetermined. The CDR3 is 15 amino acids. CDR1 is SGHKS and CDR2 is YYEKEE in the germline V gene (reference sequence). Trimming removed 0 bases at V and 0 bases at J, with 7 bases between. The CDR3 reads CASSLVWSSGNTIYF. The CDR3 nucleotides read TGTGCCAGCAGCTTGGTGTGGAGCTCTGGAAACACCATATATTTT.

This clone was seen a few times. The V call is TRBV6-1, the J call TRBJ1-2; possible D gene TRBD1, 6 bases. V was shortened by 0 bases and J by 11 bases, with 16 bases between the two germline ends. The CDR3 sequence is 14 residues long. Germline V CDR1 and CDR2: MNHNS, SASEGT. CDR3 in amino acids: CASSEAPLQGRYTF. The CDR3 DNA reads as TGTGCCAGCAGTGAAGCGCCACTACAGGGAAGGTACACCTTC.

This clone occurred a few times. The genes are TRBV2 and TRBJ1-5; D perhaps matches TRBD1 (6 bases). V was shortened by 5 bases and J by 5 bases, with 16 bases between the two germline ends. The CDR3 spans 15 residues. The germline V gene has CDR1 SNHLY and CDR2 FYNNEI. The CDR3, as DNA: TGTGCCAGCAGTCCTAGGGGGTCCATCCATCAGCCCCAGCATTTT. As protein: CASSPRGSIHQPQHF.

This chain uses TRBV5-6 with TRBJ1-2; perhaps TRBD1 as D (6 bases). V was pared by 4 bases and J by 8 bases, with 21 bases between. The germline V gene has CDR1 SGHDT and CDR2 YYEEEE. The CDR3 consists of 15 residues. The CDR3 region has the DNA TGTGCCAGCAGCCTGAGCCCGCAGGCCCAGGGGGGCTACACCTTC. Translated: CASSLSPQAQGGYTF.

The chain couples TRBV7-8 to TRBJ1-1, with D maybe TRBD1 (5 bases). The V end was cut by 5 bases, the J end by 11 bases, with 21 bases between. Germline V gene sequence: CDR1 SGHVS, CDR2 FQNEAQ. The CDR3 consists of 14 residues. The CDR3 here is CASSTVTGIGLAFF. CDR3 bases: TGTGCCAGCAGCACTGTTACAGGAATCGGATTGGCTTTCTTT.

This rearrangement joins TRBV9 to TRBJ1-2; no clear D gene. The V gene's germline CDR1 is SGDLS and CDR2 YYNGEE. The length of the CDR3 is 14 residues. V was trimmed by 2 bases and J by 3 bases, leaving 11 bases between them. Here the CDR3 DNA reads TGTGCCAGCAGCGTTTCATCAGATGACTATGGCTACACCTTC. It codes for CASSVSSDDYGYTF.

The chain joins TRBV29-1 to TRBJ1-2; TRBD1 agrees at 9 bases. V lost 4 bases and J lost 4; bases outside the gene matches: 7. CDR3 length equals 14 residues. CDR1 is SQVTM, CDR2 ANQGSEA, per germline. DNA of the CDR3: TGCAGCGTTGCGGGACAGGGTTTTGGCTATGGCTACACCTTC. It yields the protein CSVAGQGFGYGYTF.

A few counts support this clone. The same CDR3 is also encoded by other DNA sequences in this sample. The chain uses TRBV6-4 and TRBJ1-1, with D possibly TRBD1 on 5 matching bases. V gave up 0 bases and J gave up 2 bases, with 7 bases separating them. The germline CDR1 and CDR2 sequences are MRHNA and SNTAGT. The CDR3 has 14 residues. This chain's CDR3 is CASSDSDRNTEAFF. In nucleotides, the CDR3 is TGTGCCAGCAGTGACTCCGACAGAAACACTGAAGCTTTCTTT.